This T cell receptor beta chain emerged from a study of blood T cell repertoires in COVID-19. TCRdb keeps only in-frame clones here, not all; method: immunoSEQ multiplex PCR. The top ten clones hold roughly 18% of a sample with around 59,000 clones, around 70% of them seen once. CDR3 length: 13 residues. Germline loops: CDR1 MGHRA, CDR2 YSYEKL. V lost 8 bases and J lost 5, with 15 bases in between. The receptor comes from a woman aged 50 to 65 with active or convalescent COVID-19. This sequence joins TRBV4-1 and TRBJ1-2, with D possibly being TRBD1 (6 bases). Sample: peripheral blood. The CDR3 protein is CASGRDTGYGYTF. For the CDR3, the DNA is TGCGCCAGCGGCCGGGACACAGGGTATGGCTACACCTTC.